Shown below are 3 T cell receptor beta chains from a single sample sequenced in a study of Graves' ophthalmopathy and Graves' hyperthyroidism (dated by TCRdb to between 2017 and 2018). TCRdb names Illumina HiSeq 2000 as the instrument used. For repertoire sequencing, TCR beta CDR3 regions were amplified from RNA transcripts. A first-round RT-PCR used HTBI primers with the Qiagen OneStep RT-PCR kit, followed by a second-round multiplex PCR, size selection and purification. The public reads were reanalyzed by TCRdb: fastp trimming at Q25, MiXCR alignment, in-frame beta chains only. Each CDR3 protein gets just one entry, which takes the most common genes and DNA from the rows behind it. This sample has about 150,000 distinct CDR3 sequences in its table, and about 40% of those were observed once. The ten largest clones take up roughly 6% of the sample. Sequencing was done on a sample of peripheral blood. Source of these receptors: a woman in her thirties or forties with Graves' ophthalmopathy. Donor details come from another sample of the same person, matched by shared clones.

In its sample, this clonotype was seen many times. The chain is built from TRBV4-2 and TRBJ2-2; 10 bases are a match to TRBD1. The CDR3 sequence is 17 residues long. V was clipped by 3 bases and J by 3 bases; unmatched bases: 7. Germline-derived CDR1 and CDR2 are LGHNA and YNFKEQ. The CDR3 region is CASSQIDRGHHTGELFF. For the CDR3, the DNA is TGTGCCAGCAGCCAGATCGACAGGGGGCATCACACCGGGGAGCTGTTTTTT.

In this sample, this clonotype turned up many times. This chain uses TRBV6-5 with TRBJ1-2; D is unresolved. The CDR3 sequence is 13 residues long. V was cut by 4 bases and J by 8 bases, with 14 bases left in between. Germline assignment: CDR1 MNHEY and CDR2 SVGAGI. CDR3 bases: TGTGCCAGCAGTTCCCGGGTCCCGCTAGGCTACACCTTC. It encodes CASSSRVPLGYTF.

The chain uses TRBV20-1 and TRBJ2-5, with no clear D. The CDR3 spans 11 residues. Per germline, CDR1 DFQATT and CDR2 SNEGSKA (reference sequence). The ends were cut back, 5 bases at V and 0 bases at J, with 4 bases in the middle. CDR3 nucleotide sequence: TGCAGTGCTTACAACCAAGAGACCCAGTACTTC. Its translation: CSAYNQETQYF.